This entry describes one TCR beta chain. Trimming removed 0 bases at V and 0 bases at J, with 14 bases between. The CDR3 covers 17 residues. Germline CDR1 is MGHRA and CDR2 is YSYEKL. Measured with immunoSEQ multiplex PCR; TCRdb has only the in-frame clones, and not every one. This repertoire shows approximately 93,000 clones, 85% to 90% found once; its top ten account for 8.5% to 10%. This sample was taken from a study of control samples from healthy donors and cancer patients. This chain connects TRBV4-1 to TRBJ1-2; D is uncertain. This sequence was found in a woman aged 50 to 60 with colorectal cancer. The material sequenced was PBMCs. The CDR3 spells CASSQETTLTSNYGYTF. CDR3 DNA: TGCGCCAGCAGCCAAGAGACAACTCTAACCTCTAACTATGGCTACACCTTC.